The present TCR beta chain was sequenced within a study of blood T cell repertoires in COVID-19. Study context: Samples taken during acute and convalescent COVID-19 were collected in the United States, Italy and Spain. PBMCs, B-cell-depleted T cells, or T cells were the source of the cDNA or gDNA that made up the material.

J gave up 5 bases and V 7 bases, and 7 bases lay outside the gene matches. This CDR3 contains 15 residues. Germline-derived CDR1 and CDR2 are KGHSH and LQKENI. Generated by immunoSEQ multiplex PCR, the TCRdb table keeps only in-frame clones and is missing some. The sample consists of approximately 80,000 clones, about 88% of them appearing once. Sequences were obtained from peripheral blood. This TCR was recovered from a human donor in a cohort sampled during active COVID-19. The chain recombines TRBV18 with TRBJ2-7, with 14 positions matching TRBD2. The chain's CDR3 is CASLDPGLAGDEQYF. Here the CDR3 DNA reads TGTGCCAGCTTAGACCCGGGACTAGCGGGAGACGAGCAGTACTTC.